The rows below give T cell receptor beta chains drawn from one sample of a study of radiotherapy plus CTLA-4 blockade in lung cancer. Clones were sequenced by immunoSEQ multiplex PCR, and TCRdb holds only the in-frame ones, with some missing. The sample has some 92,000 clones; roughly four fifths are singletons. The sequencing here drew on peripheral blood, taken from a patient treated with radiotherapy plus ipilimumab. These receptors came from a human donor with non-small cell lung cancer who had a partial response to radiotherapy plus ipilimumab. The CDR3 runs from the conserved cysteine through the conserved F or W. Fields, in order: D gene, clone size, V gene, J gene, CDR3 DNA, CDR3 protein. A D gene is named only where the DNA matches it firmly. The listing skips clone size in some rows; elsewhere it reads once, few, many or a size class.

D gene: TRBD1
clone size: -
V gene: TRBV9
J gene: TRBJ1-1
CDR3 DNA: TGTGCCAGCAGCGTCGACAGGGGAGAAGCTTTCTTT
CDR3 protein: CASSVDRGEAFF

D gene: TRBD1
clone size: few
V gene: TRBV7-8
J gene: TRBJ2-3
CDR3 DNA: TGTGCCAGCAGCCCCCGGGACAGGGCAGATACGCAGTATTTT
CDR3 protein: CASSPRDRADTQYF

D gene: -
clone size: few
V gene: TRBV27
J gene: TRBJ2-2
CDR3 DNA: TGTGCCAGCAGTCCTTCCTGGGCCAGAGTAACCGGGGAGCTGTTTTTT
CDR3 protein: CASSPSWARVTGELFF

D gene: -
clone size: -
V gene: TRBV27
J gene: TRBJ2-1
CDR3 DNA: TGTGCCAGCAGTTTAAGACCCCTGCCCCCTAGGAATGAGCAGTTCTTC
CDR3 protein: CASSLRPLPPRNEQFF

D gene: TRBD2
clone size: -
V gene: TRBV7-2
J gene: TRBJ2-3
CDR3 DNA: TGTGCCAGCGGACCGTCTAGCGGGCCGGGGGATACGCAGTATTTT
CDR3 protein: CASGPSSGPGDTQYF

D gene: TRBD1
clone size: -
V gene: TRBV7-9
J gene: TRBJ1-1
CDR3 DNA: TGTGCCAGCAGCTTTAGACAGGGTAGGGCTTTCTTT
CDR3 protein: CASSFRQGRAFF

D gene: -
clone size: -
V gene: TRBV16
J gene: TRBJ1-5
CDR3 DNA: TGTGCCAGCAGCCACCCGTATCAGCCCCAGCATTTT
CDR3 protein: CASSHPYQPQHF

D gene: TRBD2
clone size: -
V gene: TRBV6-5
J gene: TRBJ2-1
CDR3 DNA: TGTGCCAGCAGCCCGACTAGCGGGACCTACAATGAGCAGTTCTTC
CDR3 protein: CASSPTSGTYNEQFF

D gene: -
clone size: -
V gene: TRBV28
J gene: TRBJ2-1
CDR3 DNA: TGTGCCAGCAGTTCTTCAAGGGGCCCGGTCAATGAGCAGTTCTTC
CDR3 protein: CASSSSRGPVNEQFF

D gene: TRBD2
clone size: -
V gene: TRBV6-5
J gene: TRBJ2-7
CDR3 DNA: TGTGCCAGCAGTTATCTAGCGGGAGGGATATACGAGCAGTACTTC
CDR3 protein: CASSYLAGGIYEQYF

D gene: TRBD1
clone size: few
V gene: TRBV5-4
J gene: TRBJ2-5
CDR3 DNA: TGTGCCAGCAGCGAACAGGGGGCCCAAGAGACCCAGTACTTC
CDR3 protein: CASSEQGAQETQYF

D gene: -
clone size: -
V gene: TRBV6-6
J gene: TRBJ1-2
CDR3 DNA: TGTGCCAGCCGAACCGCAGAATTTGGCTACACCTTC
CDR3 protein: CASRTAEFGYTF

D gene: -
clone size: -
V gene: TRBV2
J gene: TRBJ1-5
CDR3 DNA: TGTGCCACCCAGACAGGAAATAGCAATCAGCCCCAGCATTTT
CDR3 protein: CATQTGNSNQPQHF

D gene: TRBD2
clone size: -
V gene: TRBV11-2
J gene: TRBJ2-1
CDR3 DNA: TGTGCCAGCAGCCCTCTAGCGGGAGCTGAAAACAATGAGCAGTTCTTC
CDR3 protein: CASSPLAGAENNEQFF

D gene: -
clone size: -
V gene: TRBV28
J gene: TRBJ2-2
CDR3 DNA: TGTGCCAGCACACCTGGACTAAACACCGGGGAGCTGTTTTTT
CDR3 protein: CASTPGLNTGELFF

D gene: TRBD1
clone size: -
V gene: TRBV27
J gene: TRBJ2-7
CDR3 DNA: TGTGCCAGCAGATCAACAGGGGTGCCTCCCTACGAGCAGTACTTC
CDR3 protein: CASRSTGVPPYEQYF

D gene: TRBD1
clone size: -
V gene: TRBV2
J gene: TRBJ1-5
CDR3 DNA: TGTGCCAGCAGGGCCGGGACAGACTCCCTTAGCAATCAGCCCCAGCATTTT
CDR3 protein: CASRAGTDSLSNQPQHF

D gene: -
clone size: -
V gene: TRBV10-3
J gene: TRBJ2-7
CDR3 DNA: TGTGCCATCAGTGTTAACACCGGGGACTACGAGCAGTACTTC
CDR3 protein: CAISVNTGDYEQYF

D gene: -
clone size: -
V gene: TRBV23-1
J gene: TRBJ2-1
CDR3 DNA: TGCGCCAGCAGTCTAGCGGACAATGAGCAGTTCTTC
CDR3 protein: CASSLADNEQFF

D gene: TRBD2
clone size: -
V gene: TRBV11-2
J gene: TRBJ2-7
CDR3 DNA: TGTGCCAGCACCCCTAGCGGGAGTAACTACGAGCAGTACTTC
CDR3 protein: CASTPSGSNYEQYF

D gene: -
clone size: few
V gene: TRBV5-6
J gene: TRBJ2-1
CDR3 DNA: TGTGCCAGCATCCTATCTCACAGTTACTACAATGAGCAGTTCTTC
CDR3 protein: CASILSHSYYNEQFF

D gene: -
clone size: -
V gene: TRBV2
J gene: TRBJ1-4
CDR3 DNA: TGTGCCAGCAGCAGGGTTCAGGGCGCGACTAATGAAAAACTGTTTTTT
CDR3 protein: CASSRVQGATNEKLFF

D gene: -
clone size: -
V gene: TRBV7-9
J gene: TRBJ2-7
CDR3 DNA: TGTGCCAGCAGCTTAGTGAGCAGGACCTACGAGCAGTACTTC
CDR3 protein: CASSLVSRTYEQYF

D gene: -
clone size: -
V gene: TRBV7-3
J gene: TRBJ2-5
CDR3 DNA: TGTGCCAGCAGCTTAATCGGTCGGGCAGGGAAGGAGACCCAGTACTTC
CDR3 protein: CASSLIGRAGKETQYF

D gene: -
clone size: -
V gene: TRBV6-1
J gene: TRBJ1-4
CDR3 DNA: TGTGCCAGCAGTAGCCGAGAGGTCAAGGAAAAACTGTTTTTT
CDR3 protein: CASSSREVKEKLFF

D gene: TRBD1
clone size: -
V gene: TRBV7-8
J gene: TRBJ2-7
CDR3 DNA: TGTGCCAGCAGCTACCAGGACAGGGCCAAGCAGTACTTC
CDR3 protein: CASSYQDRAKQYF

D gene: TRBD1
clone size: -
V gene: TRBV28
J gene: TRBJ2-3
CDR3 DNA: TGTGCCAGCAGTTCGGCGGGACAGGGTAACACAGATACGCAGTATTTT
CDR3 protein: CASSSAGQGNTDTQYF

D gene: TRBD1
clone size: -
V gene: TRBV7-9
J gene: TRBJ1-1
CDR3 DNA: TGTGCCACTGTTCCGGACAGGAAGATGAACACTGAAGCTTTCTTT
CDR3 protein: CATVPDRKMNTEAFF

D gene: -
clone size: -
V gene: TRBV6-5
J gene: TRBJ2-2
CDR3 DNA: TGTGCCAGCAGTCTCGCGACACCTTACACCGGGGAGCTGTTTTTT
CDR3 protein: CASSLATPYTGELFF

D gene: -
clone size: -
V gene: TRBV5-1
J gene: TRBJ2-5
CDR3 DNA: TGCGCCACTGCCCCGGAGTACCAAGAGACCCAGTACTTC
CDR3 protein: CATAPEYQETQYF

D gene: TRBD1
clone size: -
V gene: TRBV5-1
J gene: TRBJ2-7
CDR3 DNA: TGCGCCAGCAGCTTGTCGACAGGGGGTATCCACGAGCAGTACTTC
CDR3 protein: CASSLSTGGIHEQYF

D gene: TRBD1
clone size: few
V gene: TRBV28
J gene: TRBJ2-3
CDR3 DNA: TGTGCCAGCAGTTCCGGGGACAGGGTAACAGATACGCAGTATTTT
CDR3 protein: CASSSGDRVTDTQYF

D gene: TRBD2
clone size: few
V gene: TRBV5-5
J gene: TRBJ2-7
CDR3 DNA: TGTGCCAGCGCTAGCGGAGGAACGTCCGAGCAGTACTTC
CDR3 protein: CASASGGTSEQYF

D gene: -
clone size: -
V gene: TRBV7-2
J gene: TRBJ2-6
CDR3 DNA: TGTGCCAGCAGCCCCCGCTCTGGGGCCAACGTCCTGACTTTC
CDR3 protein: CASSPRSGANVLTF

D gene: TRBD1
clone size: -
V gene: TRBV5-6
J gene: TRBJ2-7
CDR3 DNA: TGTGCCAGCAGCTTCCCCCGACAGGGCCTCGGGGAGCAGTACTTC
CDR3 protein: CASSFPRQGLGEQYF

D gene: TRBD1
clone size: -
V gene: TRBV28
J gene: TRBJ1-1
CDR3 DNA: TGTGCCAGCAGTTTGCCCGGACAGGAGAACACTGAAGCTTTCTTT
CDR3 protein: CASSLPGQENTEAFF

D gene: -
clone size: -
V gene: TRBV7-3
J gene: TRBJ1-2
CDR3 DNA: TGTGCCAGCAGCCGAGGCTACGGGGGTGGCTACACCTTC
CDR3 protein: CASSRGYGGGYTF

D gene: -
clone size: -
V gene: TRBV10-3
J gene: TRBJ1-2
CDR3 DNA: TGTGCCCTCAGTCCGACGGACAGTCCTAACTATGGCTACACCTTC
CDR3 protein: CALSPTDSPNYGYTF

D gene: TRBD2
clone size: -
V gene: TRBV28
J gene: TRBJ2-2
CDR3 DNA: TGTGCCAGCAGCCCCCGGGCTAGCGGGAGAATCGTCGGGGAGCTGTTTTTT
CDR3 protein: CASSPRASGRIVGELFF

D gene: -
clone size: once
V gene: TRBV5-1
J gene: TRBJ2-1
CDR3 DNA: TGCGCCAGCAGCTTTACTATCGGGGACTACAATGAGCAGTTCTTC
CDR3 protein: CASSFTIGDYNEQFF

D gene: TRBD2
clone size: once
V gene: TRBV19
J gene: TRBJ2-7
CDR3 DNA: TGTGCCAGTAGTACCGAATTTACCCGACTAGCGGGTCCATCCTACGAGCAGTACTTC
CDR3 protein: CASSTEFTRLAGPSYEQYF

D gene: TRBD1
clone size: -
V gene: TRBV6-1
J gene: TRBJ1-5
CDR3 DNA: TGTGCCGCGAGCACGGGGGACAGGGCGGTACAGCCCCAGCATTTT
CDR3 protein: CAASTGDRAVQPQHF

D gene: TRBD1
clone size: -
V gene: TRBV5-5
J gene: TRBJ2-7
CDR3 DNA: TGTGCCAGCAGCTTCCGGACAGGAGCCGACCTACGGGAGCAGTACTTC
CDR3 protein: CASSFRTGADLREQYF

D gene: TRBD1
clone size: -
V gene: TRBV28
J gene: TRBJ2-7
CDR3 DNA: TGTGCCAGCAGACCCGGACAGGTGGGGTCCTACGAGCAGTACTTC
CDR3 protein: CASRPGQVGSYEQYF

D gene: -
clone size: -
V gene: TRBV4-1
J gene: TRBJ2-2
CDR3 DNA: TGCGCCAGCAGCCAAAGCAGGGGGAACACCGGGGAGCTGTTTTTT
CDR3 protein: CASSQSRGNTGELFF

D gene: TRBD1
clone size: -
V gene: TRBV4-2
J gene: TRBJ1-1
CDR3 DNA: TGTGCCAGCAGCCACCCAGGACAGGGGGCCGCTGAAGCTTTCTTT
CDR3 protein: CASSHPGQGAAEAFF

D gene: TRBD2
clone size: -
V gene: TRBV2
J gene: TRBJ2-7
CDR3 DNA: TGTGCCAGCAGTGGAGCGGGAGACAACCACGAGCAGTACTTC
CDR3 protein: CASSGAGDNHEQYF